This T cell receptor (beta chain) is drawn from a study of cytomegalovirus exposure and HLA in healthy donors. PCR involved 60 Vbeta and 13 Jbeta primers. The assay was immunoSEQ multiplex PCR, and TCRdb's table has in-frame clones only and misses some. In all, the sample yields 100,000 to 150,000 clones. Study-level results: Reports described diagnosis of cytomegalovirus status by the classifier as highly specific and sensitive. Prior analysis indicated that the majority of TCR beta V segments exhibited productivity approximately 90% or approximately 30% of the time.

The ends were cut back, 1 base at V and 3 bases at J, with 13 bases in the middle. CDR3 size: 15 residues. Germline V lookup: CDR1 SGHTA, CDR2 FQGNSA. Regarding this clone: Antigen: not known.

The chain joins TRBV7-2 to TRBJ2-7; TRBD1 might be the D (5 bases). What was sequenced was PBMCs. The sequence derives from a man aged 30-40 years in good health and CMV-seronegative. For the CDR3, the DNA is TGTGCCAGCAGCTTAGTTTCCCAGGGATTCTACGAGCAGTACTTC. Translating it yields CASSLVSQGFYEQYF.